The 3 T cell receptor beta chains in this list originate from one sample, sequenced in a study of regulatory T cells in long-lasting Graves disease. As to time point: persistent/refractory GD, antithyroid drugs over 5 years with positive TRAb. The TCR library was made from RNA that had been extracted from PBMCs in TRIzol. Construction of the TCR beta libraries employed iRepertoire HTBI primers in conjunction with Arm-PCR of CDR3 regions. TCRdb reprocessed the multiplex PCR reads with MiXCR, giving one entry per CDR3 protein. The sample consists of about 430,000 distinct CDR3 sequences, 20% to 25% of them appearing once. Sequencing used peripheral blood mononuclear cells (PBMCs), obtained when the disease was refractory, from a patient treated with antithyroid drugs. All receptors derive from a female donor with Graves disease.

Comment on this clonotype: A much larger clone differs from this one at a single base, so this may be a read error. CDR3 loop: CASSSTRLAEETQYF. CDR3 sequence (DNA): TGTGCCAGCAGTTCCACTAGACTAGCGGAAGAGACCCAGTACTTC. The chain is built from TRBV28 and TRBJ2-5; the match to TRBD2 covers 9 bases. Germline CDR1 is MDHEN and CDR2 is SYDVKM. This CDR3 comprises 15 residues. V lost 4 bases and J lost 3; bases outside the gene matches: 6.

This clonotype has ten or more counts. The J gene is TRBJ1-5, the V gene TRBV20-1; TRBD1 agrees at 9 bases. CDR1 is DFQATT, CDR2 SNEGSKA, per germline (reference sequence). The ends lost 3 bases at V and 4 bases at J; junction bases unmatched: 7. The CDR3 runs to 15 residues. The CDR3, as DNA: TGCAGTGCTAGCCGCCCGGACAGGGGTAATCAGCCCCAGCATTTT. Translation: CSASRPDRGNQPQHF.

This clonotype was counted many times. V gene TRBV10-3 combines with J gene TRBJ2-2, with 11 nucleotides matching TRBD1. The V gene end was trimmed by 7 bases and the J gene end by 0 bases; junction bases not matched to a gene: 7. CDR3 length: 17 residues. Looked up from germline, CDR1 is ENHRY and CDR2 is SYGVKD. DNA for the CDR3: TGTGCCATCAAAGGGACAGGGGGGCAGGCGAACACCGGGGAGCTGTTTTTT. This sequence encodes CAIKGTGGQANTGELFF.